This T cell receptor (beta chain) stems from a study of T-cell memory formation after mild COVID-19. Regarding the study as a whole: A balance of CD4 and CD8 characterized clones contracting day 15 to 85, whereas later expanders leaned CD4+.

The ends lost 6 bases at V and 8 bases at J; junction bases unmatched: 7. Germline lookup yields CDR1 SNHLY and CDR2 FYNNEI. The CDR3 is made up of 13 amino acids. Each CDR3 protein gets one entry after TCRdb re-called the 5' RACE reads with MiXCR. Of about 420,000 distinct CDR3 sequences in the sample, about a quarter are singletons; the top ten hold about 12%. This clonotype has only a few counts. The antigen remains undetermined. This chain links TRBV2 with TRBJ2-4; TRBD1 aligns across 7 bases. This TCR was recovered from an adult woman who had mild COVID-19 (a few samples of this study predate the infection). Cell type and time point are not known. The sample was PBMCs or a T cell subset sorted from them (not recorded which). This CDR3 reads CASSSGGADIQYF. In nucleotides, the CDR3 is TGTGCCAGCAGCTCAGGGGGTGCCGACATTCAGTACTTC.